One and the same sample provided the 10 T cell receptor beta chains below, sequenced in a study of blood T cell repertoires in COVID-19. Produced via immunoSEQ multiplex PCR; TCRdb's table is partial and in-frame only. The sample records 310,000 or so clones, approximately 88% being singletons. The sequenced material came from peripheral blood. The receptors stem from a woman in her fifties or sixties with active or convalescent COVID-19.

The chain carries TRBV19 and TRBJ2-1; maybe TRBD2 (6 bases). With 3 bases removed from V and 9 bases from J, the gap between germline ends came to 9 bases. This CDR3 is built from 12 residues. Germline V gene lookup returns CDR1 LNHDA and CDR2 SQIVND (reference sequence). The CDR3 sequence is CASSIRRAEQFF. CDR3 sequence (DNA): TGTGCCAGTAGTATCAGGAGGGCTGAGCAGTTCTTC.

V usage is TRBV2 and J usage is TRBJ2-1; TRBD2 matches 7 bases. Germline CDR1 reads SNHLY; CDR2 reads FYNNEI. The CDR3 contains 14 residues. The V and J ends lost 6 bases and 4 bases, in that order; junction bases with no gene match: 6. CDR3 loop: CASRPTSSYNEQFF. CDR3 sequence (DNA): TGTGCCAGCAGGCCGACTAGCAGTTACAATGAGCAGTTCTTC.

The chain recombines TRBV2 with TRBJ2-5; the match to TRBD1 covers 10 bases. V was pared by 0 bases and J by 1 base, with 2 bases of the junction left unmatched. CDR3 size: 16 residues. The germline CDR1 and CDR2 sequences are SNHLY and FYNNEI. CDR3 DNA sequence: TGTGCCAGCAGTGAAGCAGACAGGGGGCTCCAAGAGACCCAGTACTTC. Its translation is CASSEADRGLQETQYF.

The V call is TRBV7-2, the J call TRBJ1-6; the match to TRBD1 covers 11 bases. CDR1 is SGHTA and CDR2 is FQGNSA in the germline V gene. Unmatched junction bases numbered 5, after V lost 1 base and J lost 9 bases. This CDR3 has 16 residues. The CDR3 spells CASSLGGQGAPSPLHF. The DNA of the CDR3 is TGTGCCAGCAGCTTAGGCGGACAGGGGGCTCCTTCACCCCTCCACTTT.

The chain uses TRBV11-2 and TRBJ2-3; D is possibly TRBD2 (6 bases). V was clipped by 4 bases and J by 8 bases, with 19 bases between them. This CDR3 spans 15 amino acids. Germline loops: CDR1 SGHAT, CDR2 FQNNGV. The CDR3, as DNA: TGTGCCAGCAGCTCCCCTGGGGGAGGATTTGGTACGCAGTATTTT. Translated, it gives CASSSPGGGFGTQYF.

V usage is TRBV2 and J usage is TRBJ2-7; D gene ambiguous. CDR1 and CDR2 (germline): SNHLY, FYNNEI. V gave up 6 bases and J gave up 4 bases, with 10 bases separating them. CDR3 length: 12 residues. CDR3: CASRLTEYEQYF. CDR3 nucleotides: TGTGCCAGCAGGCTCACAGAATACGAGCAGTACTTC.

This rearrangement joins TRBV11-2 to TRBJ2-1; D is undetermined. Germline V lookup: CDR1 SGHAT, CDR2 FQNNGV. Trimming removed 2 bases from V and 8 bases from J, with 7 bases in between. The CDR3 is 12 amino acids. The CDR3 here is CASSLLSDEQFF. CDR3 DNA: TGTGCCAGCAGCTTATTGTCGGATGAGCAGTTCTTC.

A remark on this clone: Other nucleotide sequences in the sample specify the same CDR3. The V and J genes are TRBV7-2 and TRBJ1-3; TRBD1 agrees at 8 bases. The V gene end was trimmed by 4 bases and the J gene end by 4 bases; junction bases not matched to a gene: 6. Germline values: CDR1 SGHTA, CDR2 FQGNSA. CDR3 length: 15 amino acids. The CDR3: CASSSDRGTGNTIYF. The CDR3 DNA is TGTGCCAGCAGCTCTGACAGGGGTACGGGAAACACCATATATTTT.

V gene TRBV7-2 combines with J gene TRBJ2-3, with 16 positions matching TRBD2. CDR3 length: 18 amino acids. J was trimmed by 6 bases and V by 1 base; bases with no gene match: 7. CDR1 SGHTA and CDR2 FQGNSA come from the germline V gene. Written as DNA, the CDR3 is TGTGCCAGCAGCTTAGTTCCGGGACTAGCGGGGGGGCAGGATACGCAGTATTTT. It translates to CASSLVPGLAGGQDTQYF. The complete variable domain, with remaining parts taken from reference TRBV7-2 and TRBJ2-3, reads GAGVSQSPSNKVTEKGKDVELRCDPISGHTALYWYRQSLGQGLEFLIYFQGNSAPDKSGLPSDRFSAERTGGSVSTLTIQRTQQEDSAVYLCASSLVPGLAGGQDTQYFGPGTRLTVL.

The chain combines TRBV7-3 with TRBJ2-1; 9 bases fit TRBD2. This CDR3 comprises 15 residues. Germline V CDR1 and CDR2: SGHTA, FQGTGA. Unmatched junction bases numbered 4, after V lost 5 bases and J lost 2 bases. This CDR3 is CASSPKRGAYNEQFF. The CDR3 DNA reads TGTGCCAGCAGCCCTAAGCGGGGGGCCTACAATGAGCAGTTCTTC.